This TCR beta chain was recovered during a study of cytomegalovirus exposure and HLA in healthy donors. Overall study results and limits: Cytomegalovirus-associated status was assigned to approximately 160 TCR beta chains. Evidence from a later analysis indicated that most CMV-associated TCR beta chains looked HLA-restricted. There were some public TCRs occurring in many donors, but most TCR sequences were rare.

Looked up from germline, CDR1 is GTSNPN and CDR2 is SVGIG (reference sequence). The V gene end was trimmed by 0 bases and the J gene end by 6 bases; junction bases not matched to a gene: 5. This CDR3 region has 14 residues. About this clone: Antigen specificity is unknown.

Both 60 Vbeta primers and 13 Jbeta primers went into the PCR. Data came from immunoSEQ multiplex PCR; TCRdb stores just in-frame clones and leaves some out. The sample has under 150,000 clones; roughly a tenth are singletons. Donors had nominal health at sampling but likely had unrecorded immune exposures. The clonotype was recovered from a male donor in good health and CMV-seronegative. Sequencing used PBMCs. The rearrangement joins TRBV30 to TRBJ1-2, with 9 bases matching TRBD1. CDR3 in amino acids: CAWSVGTGSDGYTF. Here the CDR3 DNA reads TGTGCCTGGAGTGTCGGGACAGGGTCAGATGGCTACACCTTC.